This T cell receptor (beta chain) was sequenced for a study of cytomegalovirus exposure and HLA in healthy donors. Only a few counts were recorded for this clone. The antigen remains undetermined. Study-level results: Most TCR sequences proved rare, with some public TCRs found in many donors.

The CDR3 loop spans 12 amino acids. Germline assignment: CDR1 SEHNR and CDR2 FQNEAQ (reference sequence). V lost 4 bases, J lost 7 bases, and 9 bases lay in between. Using immunoSEQ multiplex PCR, the repertoire was profiled, and TCRdb retains in-frame clones only, with some absent. The sample lists approximately 90,000 clones; approximately 93% were seen once. This TCR derives from a woman aged 25-40 years in good health and CMV-seropositive. The sample taken for sequencing was PBMCs. The chain recombines TRBV7-9 with TRBJ2-3; perhaps TRBD1 as D (5 bases). The CDR3 spells CASSSRQNTQYF. CDR3 coding DNA: TGTGCCAGCAGCTCGCGACAGAATACGCAGTATTTT.